This record covers a single T cell receptor (beta chain). This receptor's antigen is unknown. Qualities for individual bases were not recorded, and no much larger clone is one base off. For CDR1 and CDR2, the germline V gene (reference sequence) lists MNHEY and SMNVEV. Its CDR3 holds 13 amino acids, cysteine through phenylalanine. The CDR3 DNA has 39 bases and is translated from base 1. V is reduced by 6 bases and J by 3 bases, leaving a spacing of 11 bases between them. The sample belongs to a study of T cell changes during pregnancy in multiple sclerosis (dated by TCRdb to the late 2010s). A note on the overall study: The study examined how the T cell repertoire changed over the course of pregnancy in women with multiple sclerosis.

Preparation of the library involved the immunoSEQ multiplex PCR assay. Drawn from immuneACCESS, this table holds only the in-frame rearrangements with V and J called that TCRdb kept. Clones are partly lost; checked studies trace under half to an unresolved V gene and leave the rest unexplained. Recorded for this sample are about 93,000 clones; 92% of them occurred a single time. The ten largest make up approximately 2.2% of the sample. The chain is encoded by TRBV27 joined to TRBJ1-1; TRBD1 could be the D gene, as 6 bases match. The receptor was derived from a female donor with multiple sclerosis, enrolled in a pregnancy study. The sample in question was peripheral blood, obtained after pregnancy. The CDR3 here reads CASRRQVDTEAFF. Read as DNA, the sequence is TGTGCCAGCAGACGACAGGTGGACACTGAAGCTTTCTTT.